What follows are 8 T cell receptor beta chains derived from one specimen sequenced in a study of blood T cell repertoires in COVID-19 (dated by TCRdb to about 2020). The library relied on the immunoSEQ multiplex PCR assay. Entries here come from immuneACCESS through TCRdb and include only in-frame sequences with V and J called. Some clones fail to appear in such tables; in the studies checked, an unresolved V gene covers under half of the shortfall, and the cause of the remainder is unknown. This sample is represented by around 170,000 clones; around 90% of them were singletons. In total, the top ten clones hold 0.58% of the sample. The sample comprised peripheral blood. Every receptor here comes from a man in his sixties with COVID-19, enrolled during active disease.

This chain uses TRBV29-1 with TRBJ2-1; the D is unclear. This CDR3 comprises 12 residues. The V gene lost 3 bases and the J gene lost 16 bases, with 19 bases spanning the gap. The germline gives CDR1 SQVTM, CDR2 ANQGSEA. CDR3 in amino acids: CSVDRVNDARFF. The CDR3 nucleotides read TGCAGCGTTGACCGGGTCAACGATGCCCGCTTCTTC.

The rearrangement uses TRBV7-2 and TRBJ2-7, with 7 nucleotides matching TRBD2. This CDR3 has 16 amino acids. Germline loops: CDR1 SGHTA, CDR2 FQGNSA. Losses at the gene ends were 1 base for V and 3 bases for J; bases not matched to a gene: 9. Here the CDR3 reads CASSLDGGGLIYEQYF. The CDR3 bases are TGTGCCAGCAGCTTAGATGGGGGGGGGTTAATCTACGAGCAGTACTTC.

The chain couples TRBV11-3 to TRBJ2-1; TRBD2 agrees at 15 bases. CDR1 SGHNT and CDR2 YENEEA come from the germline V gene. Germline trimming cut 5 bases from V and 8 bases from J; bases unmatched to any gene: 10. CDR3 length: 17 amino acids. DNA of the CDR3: TGTGCCAGCAGCGTGACATCTTGGACTAGCGGGAGGGATGAGCAGTTCTTC. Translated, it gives CASSVTSWTSGRDEQFF.

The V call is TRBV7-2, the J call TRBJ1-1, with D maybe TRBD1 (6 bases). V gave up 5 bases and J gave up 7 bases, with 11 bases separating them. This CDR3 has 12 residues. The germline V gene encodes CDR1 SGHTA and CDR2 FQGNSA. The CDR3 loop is CASSRTAREAFF. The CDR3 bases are TGTGCCAGCAGCCGGACAGCCCGTGAAGCTTTCTTT.

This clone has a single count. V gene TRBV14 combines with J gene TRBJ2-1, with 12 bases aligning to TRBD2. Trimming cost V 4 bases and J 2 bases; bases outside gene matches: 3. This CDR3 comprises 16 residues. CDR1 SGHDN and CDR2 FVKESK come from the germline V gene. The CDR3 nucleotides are TGTGCCAGCAGCCGAAGGACTAGCGGGACCTACAATGAGCAGTTCTTC. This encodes CASSRRTSGTYNEQFF.

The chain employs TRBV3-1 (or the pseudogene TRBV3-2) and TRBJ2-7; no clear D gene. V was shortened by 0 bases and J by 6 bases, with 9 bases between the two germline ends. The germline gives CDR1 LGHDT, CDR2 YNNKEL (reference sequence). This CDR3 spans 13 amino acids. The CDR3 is CASSQDSTAEQYF. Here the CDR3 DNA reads TGTGCCAGCAGCCAAGATAGCACGGCCGAGCAGTACTTC.

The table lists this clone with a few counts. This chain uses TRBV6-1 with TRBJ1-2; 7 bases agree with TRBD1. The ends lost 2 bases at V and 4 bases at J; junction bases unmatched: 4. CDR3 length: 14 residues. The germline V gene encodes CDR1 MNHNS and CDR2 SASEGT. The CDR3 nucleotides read TGTGCCAGCAGTGAAAGGGGGCGCAGCTATGGCTACACCTTC. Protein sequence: CASSERGRSYGYTF.

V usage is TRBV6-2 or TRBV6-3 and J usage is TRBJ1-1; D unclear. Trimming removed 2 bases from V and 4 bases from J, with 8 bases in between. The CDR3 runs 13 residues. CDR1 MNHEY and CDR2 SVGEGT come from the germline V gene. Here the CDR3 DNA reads TGTGCCAGCAGTTACGTGAGAGGCACTGAAGCTTTCTTT. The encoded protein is CASSYVRGTEAFF.